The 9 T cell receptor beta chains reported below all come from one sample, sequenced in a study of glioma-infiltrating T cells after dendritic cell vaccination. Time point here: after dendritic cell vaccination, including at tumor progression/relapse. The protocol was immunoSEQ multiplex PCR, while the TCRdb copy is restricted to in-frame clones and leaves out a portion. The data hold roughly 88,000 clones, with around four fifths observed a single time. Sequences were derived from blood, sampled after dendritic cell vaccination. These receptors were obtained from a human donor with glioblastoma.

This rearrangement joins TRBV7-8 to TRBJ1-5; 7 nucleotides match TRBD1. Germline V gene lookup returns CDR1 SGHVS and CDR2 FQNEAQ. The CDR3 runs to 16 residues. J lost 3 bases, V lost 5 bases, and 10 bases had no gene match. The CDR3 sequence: CASSPGQSRVNQPQHF. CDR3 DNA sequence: TGTGCCAGCAGCCCGGGACAGAGTCGAGTCAATCAGCCCCAGCATTTT. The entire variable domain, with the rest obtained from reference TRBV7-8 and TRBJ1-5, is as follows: GAGVSQSPRYKVAKRGQDVALRCDPISGHVSLFWYQQALGQGPEFLTYFQNEAQLDKSGLPSDRFFAERPEGSVSTLKIQRTQQEDSAVYLCASSPGQSRVNQPQHFGDGTRLSIL.

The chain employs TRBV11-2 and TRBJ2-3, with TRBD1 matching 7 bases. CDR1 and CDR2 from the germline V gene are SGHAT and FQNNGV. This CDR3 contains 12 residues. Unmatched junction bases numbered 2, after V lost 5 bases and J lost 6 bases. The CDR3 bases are TGTGCCAGCAGCCCGACAGGGGATACGCAGTATTTT. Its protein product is CASSPTGDTQYF.

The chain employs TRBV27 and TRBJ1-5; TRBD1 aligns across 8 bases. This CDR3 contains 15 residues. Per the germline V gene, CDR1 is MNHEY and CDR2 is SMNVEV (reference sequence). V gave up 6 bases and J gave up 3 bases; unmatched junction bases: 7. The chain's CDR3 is CASRSGGQVNQPQHF. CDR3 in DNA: TGTGCCAGCAGATCGGGGGGACAGGTCAATCAGCCCCAGCATTTT.

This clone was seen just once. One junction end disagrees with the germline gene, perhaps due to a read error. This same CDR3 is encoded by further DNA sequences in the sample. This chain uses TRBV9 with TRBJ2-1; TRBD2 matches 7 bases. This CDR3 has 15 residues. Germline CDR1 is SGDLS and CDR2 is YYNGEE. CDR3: CASSVEAGPPGEQFF. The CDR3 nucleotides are TGCGCCAGCAGCGTAGAAGCGGGACCCCCCGGTGAGCAGTTCTTC.

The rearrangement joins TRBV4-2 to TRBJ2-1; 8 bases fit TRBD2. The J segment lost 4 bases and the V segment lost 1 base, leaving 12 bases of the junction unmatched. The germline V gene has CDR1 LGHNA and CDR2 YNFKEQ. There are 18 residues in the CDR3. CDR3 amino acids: CASSQVGSGIETYNEQFF. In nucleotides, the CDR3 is TGTGCCAGCAGCCAAGTTGGTAGCGGGATCGAGACTTACAATGAGCAGTTCTTC.

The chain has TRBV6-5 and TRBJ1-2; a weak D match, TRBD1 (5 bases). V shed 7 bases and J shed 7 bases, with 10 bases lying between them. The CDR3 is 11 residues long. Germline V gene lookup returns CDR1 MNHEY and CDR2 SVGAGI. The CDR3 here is CASTPGVGYTF. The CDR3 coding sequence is TGTGCCAGCACCCCGGGGGTTGGCTACACCTTC.

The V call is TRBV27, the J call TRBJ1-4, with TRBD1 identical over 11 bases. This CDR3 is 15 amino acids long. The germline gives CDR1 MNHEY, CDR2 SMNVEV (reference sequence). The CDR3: CASRTGGVLGEKLFF. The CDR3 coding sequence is TGTGCGTCCAGGACAGGGGGCGTCTTGGGTGAAAAACTGTTTTTT. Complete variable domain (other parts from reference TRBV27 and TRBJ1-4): EAQVTQNPRYLITVTGKKLTVTCSQNMNHEYMSWYRQDPGLGLRQIYYSMNVEVTDKGDVPEGYKVSRKEKRNFPLILESPSPNQTSLYFCASRTGGVLGEKLFFGSGTQLSVL.

As DNA, the CDR3 is TGTGCCAGCAGCACTAAGGGACAGGGGTGGAAGACCCAGTACTTC. Amino acids: CASSTKGQGWKTQYF. The rearrangement uses TRBV2 and TRBJ2-5, with 10 bases aligning to TRBD1. The CDR3 has 15 residues. V dropped 6 bases and J dropped 6; count of bases not matched to a gene: 10. Per the germline V gene, CDR1 is SNHLY and CDR2 is FYNNEI.

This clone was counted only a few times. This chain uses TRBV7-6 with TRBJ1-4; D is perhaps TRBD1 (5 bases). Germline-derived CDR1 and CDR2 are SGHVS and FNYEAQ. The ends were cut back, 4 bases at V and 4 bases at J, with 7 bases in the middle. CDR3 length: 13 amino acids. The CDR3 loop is CASSSDSNEKLFF. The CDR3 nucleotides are TGTGCCAGCAGCTCAGACAGTAATGAAAAACTGTTTTTT.